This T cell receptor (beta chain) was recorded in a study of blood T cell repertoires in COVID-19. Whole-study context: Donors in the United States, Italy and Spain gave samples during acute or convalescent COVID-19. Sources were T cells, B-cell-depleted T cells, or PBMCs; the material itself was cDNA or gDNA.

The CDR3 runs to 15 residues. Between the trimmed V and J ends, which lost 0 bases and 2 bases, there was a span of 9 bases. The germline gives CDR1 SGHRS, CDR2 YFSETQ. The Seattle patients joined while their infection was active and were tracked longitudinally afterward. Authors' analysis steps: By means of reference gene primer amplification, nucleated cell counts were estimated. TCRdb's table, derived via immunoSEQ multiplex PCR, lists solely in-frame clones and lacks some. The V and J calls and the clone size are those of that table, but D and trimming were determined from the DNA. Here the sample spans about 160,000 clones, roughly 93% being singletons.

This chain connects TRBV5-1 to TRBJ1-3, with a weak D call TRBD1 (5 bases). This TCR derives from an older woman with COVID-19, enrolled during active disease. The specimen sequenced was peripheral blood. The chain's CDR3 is CASSLAAGTGNTIYF. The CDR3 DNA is TGCGCCAGCAGCTTGGCAGCAGGGACTGGAAACACCATATATTTT.